Listed here are 2 T cell receptor beta chains from one sample, sequenced in a study of CXCR3-negative and CXCR3-positive naive CD8 T cells. The TRB libraries of cDNA were built by UMI-labeled 5' RACE. No DNA is given; TCRdb re-called the 5' RACE reads and lists each CDR3 protein once. The sample data list 75,000 to 100,000 distinct CDR3 sequences. Broader study findings: For CXCR3-positive naive cells, TRB CDR3s were more hydrophobic than those of CXCR3-negative naive cells.

These receptors have no identified antigens. Sequencing was done on a sample of naive CXCR3+ CD8+ T cells from blood. This sample's subset: CD45RO-CCR7+CD27+CD95- naive CD8+ T cells expressing CXCR3 (TNR3+). These receptors originate from a human donor in good health. Some clones in this sample may be carry-over from other donors' samples.

The chain is built from TRBV6-5 and TRBJ2-1. CDR3 length equals 15 residues. The germline CDR1 and CDR2 sequences are MNHEY and SVGAGI. The CDR3 sequence: CASSYFRQGHNEQFF.

The chain couples TRBV10-3 to TRBJ2-1; TCRdb designates TRBD1, a call that cannot be tested without DNA. The CDR3 has 16 residues. Germline loops: CDR1 ENHRY, CDR2 SYGVKD. CDR3: CAISETATGGHNEQFF.